The T cell receptor beta chain under discussion was sequenced for a study of cytomegalovirus exposure and HLA in healthy donors. Notes on the study in general: The listing of 160 or so TCR beta chains classed them as cytomegalovirus-associated.

CDR1 LNHNV and CDR2 YYDKDF come from the germline V gene (reference sequence). The length of the CDR3 is 13 residues. The V segment lost 8 bases and the J segment 5 bases; nucleotides outside the gene matches: 8. Repertoires were generated with immunoSEQ multiplex PCR, while TCRdb's copy carries only in-frame clones and drops some. This sample has about 360,000 clones, with about nine tenths found just once. With regard to this clone: What it binds is not known.

The chain employs TRBV15 and TRBJ2-5; 7 nucleotides align to TRBD2. This TCR was recovered from a woman in her late teens or twenties in good health and CMV-seronegative. Sequenced: PBMCs. The CDR3 DNA reads as TGTGCCACCTTGAACCGGGGGGTCGAGACCCAGTACTTC. Translation gives CATLNRGVETQYF.